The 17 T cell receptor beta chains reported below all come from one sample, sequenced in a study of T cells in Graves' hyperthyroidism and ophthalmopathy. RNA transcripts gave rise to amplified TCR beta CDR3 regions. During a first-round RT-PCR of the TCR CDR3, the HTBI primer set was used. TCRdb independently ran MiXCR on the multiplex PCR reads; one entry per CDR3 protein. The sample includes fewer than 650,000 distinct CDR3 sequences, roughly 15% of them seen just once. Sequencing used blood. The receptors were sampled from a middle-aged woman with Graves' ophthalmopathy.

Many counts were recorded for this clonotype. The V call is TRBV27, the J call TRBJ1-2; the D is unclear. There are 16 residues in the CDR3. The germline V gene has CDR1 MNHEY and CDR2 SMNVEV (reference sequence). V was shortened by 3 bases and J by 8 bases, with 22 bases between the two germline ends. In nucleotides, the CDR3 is TGTGCCAGCAGTTTGAGTCGGTCGAAGGGTTGGGGAGGCTACACCTTC. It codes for CASSLSRSKGWGGYTF.

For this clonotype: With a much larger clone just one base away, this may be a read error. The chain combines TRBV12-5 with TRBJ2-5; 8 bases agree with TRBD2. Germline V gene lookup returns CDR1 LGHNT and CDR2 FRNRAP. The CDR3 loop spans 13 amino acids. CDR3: CTSKASGQETQYF. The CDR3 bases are TGTACCAGCAAGGCTAGCGGGCAAGAGACCCAGTACTTC.

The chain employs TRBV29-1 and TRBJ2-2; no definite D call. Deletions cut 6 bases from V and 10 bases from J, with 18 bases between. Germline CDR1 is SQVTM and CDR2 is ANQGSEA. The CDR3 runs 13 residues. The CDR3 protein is CSVTPLRAEELFF. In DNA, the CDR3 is TGCAGCGTCACGCCCTTAAGGGCCGAGGAGCTGTTTTTT.

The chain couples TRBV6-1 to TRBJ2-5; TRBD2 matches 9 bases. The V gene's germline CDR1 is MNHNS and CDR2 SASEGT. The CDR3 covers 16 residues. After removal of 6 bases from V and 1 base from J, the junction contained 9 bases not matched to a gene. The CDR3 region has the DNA TGTGCCAGCAGGCGCGCGGGAGGGGGCCCCCAAGAGACCCAGTACTTC. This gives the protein CASRRAGGGPQETQYF.

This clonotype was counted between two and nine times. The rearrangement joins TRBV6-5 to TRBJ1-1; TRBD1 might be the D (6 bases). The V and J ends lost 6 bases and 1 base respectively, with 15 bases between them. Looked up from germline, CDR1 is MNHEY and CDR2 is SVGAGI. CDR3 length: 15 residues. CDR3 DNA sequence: TGTGCCAGCAGATACAGGGCCGAGGGGAACACTGAAGCTTTCTTT. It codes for CASRYRAEGNTEAFF.

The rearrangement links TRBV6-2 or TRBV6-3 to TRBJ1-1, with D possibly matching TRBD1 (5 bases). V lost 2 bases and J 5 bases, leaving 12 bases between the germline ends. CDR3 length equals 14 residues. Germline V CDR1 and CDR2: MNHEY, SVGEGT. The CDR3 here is CASSYIRGRTEAFF. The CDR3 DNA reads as TGTGCCAGCAGTTACATCCGGGGCAGGACTGAAGCTTTCTTT.

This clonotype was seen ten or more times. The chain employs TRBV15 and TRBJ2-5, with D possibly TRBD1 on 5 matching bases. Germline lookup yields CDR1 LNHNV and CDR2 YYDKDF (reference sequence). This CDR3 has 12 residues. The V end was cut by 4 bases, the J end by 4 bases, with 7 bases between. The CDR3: CATSTQGETQYF. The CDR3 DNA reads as TGTGCCACCAGCACCCAGGGAGAGACCCAGTACTTC.

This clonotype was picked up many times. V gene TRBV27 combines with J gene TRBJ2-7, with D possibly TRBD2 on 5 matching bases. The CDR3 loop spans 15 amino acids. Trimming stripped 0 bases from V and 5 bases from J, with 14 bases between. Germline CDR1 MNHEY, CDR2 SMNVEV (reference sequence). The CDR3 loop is CASSLSALAIDEQYF. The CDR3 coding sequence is TGTGCCAGCAGTTTATCTGCCCTAGCTATAGACGAGCAGTACTTC.

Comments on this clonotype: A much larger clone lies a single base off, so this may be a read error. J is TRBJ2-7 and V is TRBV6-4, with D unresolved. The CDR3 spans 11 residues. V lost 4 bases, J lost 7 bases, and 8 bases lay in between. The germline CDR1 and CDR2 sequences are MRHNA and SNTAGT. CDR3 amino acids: CASSAPWEQYF. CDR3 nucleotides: TGTGCCAGCAGTGCCCCCTGGGAGCAGTACTTC.

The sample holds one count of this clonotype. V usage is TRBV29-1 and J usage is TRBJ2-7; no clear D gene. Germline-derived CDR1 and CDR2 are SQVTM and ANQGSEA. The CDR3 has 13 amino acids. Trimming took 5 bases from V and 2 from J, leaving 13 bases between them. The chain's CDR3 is CSVLSGLTYEQYF. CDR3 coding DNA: TGCAGCGTTCTCTCCGGCCTCACCTACGAGCAGTACTTC.

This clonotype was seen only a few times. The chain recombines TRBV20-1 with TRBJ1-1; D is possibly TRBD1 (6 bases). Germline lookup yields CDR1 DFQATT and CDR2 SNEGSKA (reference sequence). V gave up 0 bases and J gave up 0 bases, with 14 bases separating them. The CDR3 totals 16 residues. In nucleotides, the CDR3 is TGCAGTGCTAGAGATTTCACAGAGGGGGTGAACACTGAAGCTTTCTTT. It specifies CSARDFTEGVNTEAFF.

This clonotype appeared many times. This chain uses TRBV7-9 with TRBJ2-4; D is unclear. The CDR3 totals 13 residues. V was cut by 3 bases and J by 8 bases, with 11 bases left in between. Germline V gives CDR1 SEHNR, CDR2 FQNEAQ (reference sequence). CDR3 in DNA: TGTGCCAGCAGCTTTGGGGAAAGGTACATTCAGTACTTC. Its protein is CASSFGERYIQYF.

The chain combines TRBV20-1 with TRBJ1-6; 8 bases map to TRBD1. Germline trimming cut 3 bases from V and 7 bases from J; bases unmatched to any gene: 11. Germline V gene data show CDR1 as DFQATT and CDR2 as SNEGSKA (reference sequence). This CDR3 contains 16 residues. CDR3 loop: CSARGFPGGENSPLHF. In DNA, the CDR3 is TGCAGTGCTAGGGGCTTCCCAGGGGGCGAAAATTCACCCCTCCACTTT.

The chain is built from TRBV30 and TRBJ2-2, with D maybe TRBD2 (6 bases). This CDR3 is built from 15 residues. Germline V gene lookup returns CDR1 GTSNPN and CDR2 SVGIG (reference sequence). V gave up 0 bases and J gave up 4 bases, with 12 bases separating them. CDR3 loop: CAWSVLAMGTGELFF. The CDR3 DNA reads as TGTGCCTGGAGTGTACTAGCCATGGGCACCGGGGAGCTGTTTTTT. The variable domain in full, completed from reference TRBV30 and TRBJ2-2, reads SQTIHQWPATLVQPVGSPLSLECTVEGTSNPNLYWYRQAAGRGLQLLFYSVGIGQISSEVPQNLSASRPQDRQFILSSKKLLLSDSGFYLCAWSVLAMGTGELFFGEGSRLTVL.

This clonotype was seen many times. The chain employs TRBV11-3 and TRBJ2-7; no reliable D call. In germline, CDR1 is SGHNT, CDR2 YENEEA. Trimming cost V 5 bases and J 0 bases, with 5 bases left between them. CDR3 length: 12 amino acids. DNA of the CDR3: TGTGCCAGCAGCCGGGTCTCCTACGAGCAGTACTTC. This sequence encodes CASSRVSYEQYF. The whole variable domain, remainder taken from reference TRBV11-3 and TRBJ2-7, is EAGVVQSPRYKIIEKKQPVAFWCNPISGHNTLYWYLQNLGQGPELLIRYENEEAVDDSQLPKDRFSAERLKGVDSTLKIQPAELGDSAVYLCASSRVSYEQYFGPGTRLTVT.

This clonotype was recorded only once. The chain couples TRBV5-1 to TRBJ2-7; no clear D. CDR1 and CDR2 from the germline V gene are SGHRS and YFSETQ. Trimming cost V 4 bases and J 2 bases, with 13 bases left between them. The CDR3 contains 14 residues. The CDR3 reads CASSPWTVPYEQYF. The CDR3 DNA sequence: TGCGCCAGCAGCCCATGGACCGTCCCCTACGAGCAGTACTTC. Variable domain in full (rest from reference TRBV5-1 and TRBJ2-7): KAGVTQTPRYLIKTRGQQVTLSCSPISGHRSVSWYQQTPGQGLQFLFEYFSETQRNKGNFPGRFSGRQFSNSRSEMNVSTLELGDSALYLCASSPWTVPYEQYFGPGTRLTVT.

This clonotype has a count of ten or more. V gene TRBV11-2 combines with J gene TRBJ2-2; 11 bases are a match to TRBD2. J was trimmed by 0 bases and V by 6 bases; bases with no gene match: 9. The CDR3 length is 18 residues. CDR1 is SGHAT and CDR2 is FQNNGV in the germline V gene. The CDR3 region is CASRDSGTSGTNTGELFF. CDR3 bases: TGTGCCAGCAGAGACTCCGGGACTAGCGGAACGAACACCGGGGAGCTGTTTTTT.